The 3 T cell receptor beta chains reported below all come from one sample, sequenced in a study of blood T cells in healthy people across ages. Using a J-beta primer mix together with a sample-barcoded 5' primer, a second PCR was run for about 7 to 12 cycles. TCRdb recomputed calls from the 5' RACE reads with MiXCR, one row per CDR3 protein. The sample consists of about 780,000 distinct CDR3 sequences, about half of them appearing once. Sequencing input: blood. The receptors here all came from a man older than 75 in good health.

This clonotype was seen only a few times. The V gene is TRBV12-3 or TRBV12-4, the J gene TRBJ1-2; D unresolved. The CDR3 contains 11 residues. Trimming removed 5 bases at V and 5 bases at J, with 6 bases between. The CDR3: CASSVRYGYTF. In DNA form, the CDR3 reads TGTGCCAGCAGTGTCCGTTATGGCTACACCTTC.

The chain uses TRBV3-1 and TRBJ2-4; 8 bases match TRBD1. The CDR3 has 13 amino acids. CDR1 and CDR2 (germline): LGHDT, YNNKEL (reference sequence). The V gene end was trimmed by 3 bases and the J gene end by 8 bases; junction bases not matched to a gene: 3. This chain's CDR3 is CASSQEDRDIQYF. DNA for the CDR3: TGTGCCAGCAGCCAGGAGGACAGGGACATTCAGTACTTC.

The V call is TRBV20-1, the J call TRBJ2-5; TRBD1 aligns across 8 bases. The CDR3 contains 12 residues. Trimming cost V 3 bases and J 4 bases; bases outside gene matches: 1. CDR1 is DFQATT, CDR2 SNEGSKA, per germline (reference sequence). The CDR3 DNA reads TGCAGTGCTAGCGGACAGGGAGAGACCCAGTACTTC. The encoded protein is CSASGQGETQYF.